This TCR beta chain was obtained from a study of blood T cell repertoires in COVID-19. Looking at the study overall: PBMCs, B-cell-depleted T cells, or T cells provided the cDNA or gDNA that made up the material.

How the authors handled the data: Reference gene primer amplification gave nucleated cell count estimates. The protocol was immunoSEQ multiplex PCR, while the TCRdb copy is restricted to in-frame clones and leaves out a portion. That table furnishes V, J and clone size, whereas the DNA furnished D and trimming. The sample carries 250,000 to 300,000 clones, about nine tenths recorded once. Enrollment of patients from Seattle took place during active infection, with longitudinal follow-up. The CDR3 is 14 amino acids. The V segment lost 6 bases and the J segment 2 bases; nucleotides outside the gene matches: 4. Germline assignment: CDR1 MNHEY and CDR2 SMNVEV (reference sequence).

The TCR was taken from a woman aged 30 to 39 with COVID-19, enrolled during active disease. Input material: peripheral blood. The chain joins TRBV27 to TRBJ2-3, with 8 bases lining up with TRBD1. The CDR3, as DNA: TGTGCCAGCAGGGCGGACAGGGCCACAGATACGCAGTATTTT. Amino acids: CASRADRATDTQYF.